These 32 T cell receptor beta chains originate from one sample sequenced in a study of cytomegalovirus exposure and HLA in healthy donors. The PCR was carried out with 60 Vbeta primers and 13 Jbeta primers. Assay used: immunoSEQ multiplex PCR; TCRdb lists only in-frame clones, some missing. The data contain approximately 100,000 clones, 55% to 75% of them seen just once; the ten biggest clones take up 3% to 4%. The material sequenced was PBMCs. The receptors were sampled from a man in his thirties or forties in good health and CMV-seropositive.

This chain joins TRBV10-1 and TRBJ2-1; no clear D gene. Germline values: CDR1 WNHNN, CDR2 SYGVQD (reference sequence). The germline V and J ends were trimmed by 2 bases and 9 bases, with 11 bases remaining between them. The CDR3 loop spans 13 amino acids. DNA for the CDR3: TGCGCCAGCAGTGAGGATTTGTACGGTGAGCAGTTCTTC. This sequence encodes CASSEDLYGEQFF.

This clone has just a few counts. This chain connects TRBV9 to TRBJ1-1; D possibly corresponds to TRBD1 (5 bases). This CDR3 comprises 14 residues. Germline V gene data show CDR1 as SGDLS and CDR2 as YYNGEE. V was cut by 0 bases and J by 5 bases, with 11 bases left in between. In DNA form, the CDR3 reads TGTGCCAGCAGCGTAGTGACCAAGGGGACTGAAGCTTTCTTT. Translating it yields CASSVVTKGTEAFF.

This chain joins TRBV5-1 and TRBJ2-1, with a tentative D call TRBD2 (6 bases). Germline loops: CDR1 SGHRS, CDR2 YFSETQ. The CDR3 is 16 residues long. The ends were cut back, 0 bases at V and 3 bases at J, with 13 bases in the middle. The CDR3, as DNA: TGCGCCAGCAGCTTGGACCCCGGGACTCGCTACAATGAGCAGTTCTTC. Translated: CASSLDPGTRYNEQFF.

In this sample, this clone turned up many times. The rearrangement uses TRBV7-2 and TRBJ2-1; TRBD2 matches 8 bases. The length of the CDR3 is 15 residues. Looked up from germline, CDR1 is SGHTA and CDR2 is FQGNSA. The V and J ends lost 6 bases and 6 bases, in that order; junction bases with no gene match: 10. The CDR3 coding sequence is TGTGCCAGCAGAAAAACGGCGGGGGGAGGCAATGAGCAGTTCTTC. It yields the protein CASRKTAGGGNEQFF. Full variable domain (missing parts from reference TRBV7-2 and TRBJ2-1): GAGVSQSPSNKVTEKGKDVELRCDPISGHTALYWYRQSLGQGLEFLIYFQGNSAPDKSGLPSDRFSAERTGGSVSTLTIQRTQQEDSAVYLCASRKTAGGGNEQFFGPGTRLTVL.

The chain is built from TRBV29-1 and TRBJ1-6; a possible D gene is TRBD1 (6 bases). From germline, CDR1 is SQVTM and CDR2 ANQGSEA. CDR3 length: 13 amino acids. Trimming removed 6 bases at V and 7 bases at J, with 13 bases between. CDR3 loop: CSVKGGWNSPLHF. CDR3 coding DNA: TGCAGCGTGAAAGGGGGTTGGAATTCACCCCTCCACTTT. The entire variable domain, with the rest obtained from reference TRBV29-1 and TRBJ1-6, is as follows: SAVISQKPSRDICQRGTSLTIQCQVDSQVTMMFWYRQQPGQSLTLIATANQGSEATYESGFVIDKFPISRPNLTFSTLTVSNMSPEDSSIYLCSVKGGWNSPLHFGNGTRLTVT.

Only a few counts were recorded for this clone. This chain joins TRBV7-6 and TRBJ2-3; D is possibly TRBD2 (7 bases). The CDR3 has 14 amino acids. V lost 5 bases and J 4 bases, leaving 13 bases between the germline ends. CDR1 SGHVS and CDR2 FNYEAQ come from the germline V gene. The CDR3 DNA follows: TGTGCCAGCAGCCCACGGGGGGCGGCAGATACGCAGTATTTT. As protein: CASSPRGAADTQYF.

The V gene is TRBV9, the J gene TRBJ2-1; D might be TRBD2 (5 bases). The CDR3 covers 15 residues. Germline V CDR1 and CDR2: SGDLS, YYNGEE. The V and J ends lost 4 bases and 5 bases respectively, with 16 bases between them. The CDR3 region has the DNA TGTGCCAGCAGCTCGTCCGGGCCGAGGGACAATGAGCAGTTCTTC. Protein sequence: CASSSSGPRDNEQFF.

This rearrangement joins TRBV5-1 to TRBJ2-7; weak D call: TRBD2 (6 bases). The V gene's germline CDR1 is SGHRS and CDR2 YFSETQ. V dropped 4 bases and J dropped 4 bases, with 18 bases sitting between them. The CDR3 spans 15 residues. CDR3 in DNA: TGCGCCAGCAGCCCCGCGGGGAGCCGGTTTTACGAGCAGTACTTC. Amino acids: CASSPAGSRFYEQYF.

This clone was found a few times. This chain uses TRBV6-1 with TRBJ2-1; the match to TRBD2 covers 8 bases. Germline trimming cut 3 bases from V and 1 base from J; bases unmatched to any gene: 8. CDR1 is MNHNS and CDR2 is SASEGT in the germline V gene. The CDR3 totals 17 residues. For the CDR3, the DNA is TGTGCCAGCAGTGATATGGCGGGGGGTCGGTCCTACAATGAGCAGTTCTTC. Translating gives CASSDMAGGRSYNEQFF.

The chain carries TRBV9 and TRBJ1-3, with D tentatively TRBD1 (5 bases). Germline CDR1 reads SGDLS; CDR2 reads YYNGEE. V was shortened by 2 bases and J by 0 bases, with 9 bases between the two germline ends. This CDR3 has 15 residues. This CDR3 is CASSVTGNSGNTIYF. In DNA, the CDR3 is TGTGCCAGCAGCGTTACAGGCAACTCTGGAAACACCATATATTTT.

The genes are TRBV7-9 and TRBJ2-5, with D perhaps TRBD2 (6 bases). CDR3 length: 13 residues. Germline V gene data show CDR1 as SEHNR and CDR2 as FQNEAQ (reference sequence). V shed 3 bases and J shed 1 base, with 6 bases lying between them. In nucleotides, the CDR3 is TGTGCCAGCAGCTTTAGCGGCCAAGAGACCCAGTACTTC. It specifies CASSFSGQETQYF. Based on the CDR3 plus reference TRBV7-9 and TRBJ2-5, the full variable domain is DTGVSQNPRHKITKRGQNVTFRCDPISEHNRLYWYRQTLGQGPEFLTYFQNEAQLEKSRLLSDRFSAERPKGSFSTLEIQRTEQGDSAMYLCASSFSGQETQYFGPGTRLLVL.

The V and J genes are TRBV7-2 and TRBJ1-2, with TRBD1 matching 7 bases. V lost 6 bases to trimming and J lost 8 bases; unmatched junction nucleotides: 24. This CDR3 has 18 amino acids. Looked up from germline, CDR1 is SGHTA and CDR2 is FQGNSA. The CDR3 loop is CASSLGSGSDRYPWGYTF. The CDR3 DNA reads as TGTGCCAGCAGTTTGGGGTCTGGATCGGACAGGTATCCGTGGGGCTACACCTTC.

This clone was observed a few times. V is TRBV5-4 and J is TRBJ2-5; 11 nucleotides agree with TRBD2. Germline CDR1 is SGHNT and CDR2 is YYREEE (reference sequence). This CDR3 spans 15 amino acids. The ends lost 5 bases at V and 2 bases at J; junction bases unmatched: 5. The CDR3 DNA reads as TGTGCCAGCAGGACGGGACTAGCGGAACAAGAGACCCAGTACTTC. Protein product: CASRTGLAEQETQYF.

This clone was detected a few times. V usage is TRBV5-1 and J usage is TRBJ2-3; 11 bases align to TRBD2. The CDR3 length is 14 residues. From germline, CDR1 is SGHRS and CDR2 YFSETQ. J lost 6 bases, V lost 4 bases, and 4 bases had no gene match. The CDR3 here is CASSGVAGGDTQYF. The CDR3 nucleotides read TGCGCCAGCAGCGGAGTAGCGGGGGGGGATACGCAGTATTTT.

The CDR3 sequence is CASSQDWSGGTDTQYF. As DNA, the CDR3 is TGTGCCAGCAGCCAAGATTGGAGCGGGGGGACAGATACGCAGTATTTT. The genes are TRBV4-2 and TRBJ2-3; TRBD2 matches 9 bases. Germline V gene lookup returns CDR1 LGHNA and CDR2 YNFKEQ. CDR3 size: 16 residues. V lost 0 bases, J lost 3 bases, and 4 bases stayed unmatched.

There are a few counts of this clone. The chain is built from TRBV11-3 and TRBJ2-7; a weak D match, TRBD2 (6 bases). This CDR3 comprises 16 residues. The germline V and J ends were trimmed by 1 base and 0 bases, with 13 bases remaining between them. CDR1 is SGHNT and CDR2 is YENEEA in the germline V gene. DNA of the CDR3: TGTGCCAGCAGCTTAGGCTCTCGGGGGAGCTCCTACGAGCAGTACTTC. The encoded protein is CASSLGSRGSSYEQYF.

This clone was observed once. V gene TRBV9 combines with J gene TRBJ1-2; 7 nucleotides match TRBD1. This CDR3 region has 15 residues. Germline-derived CDR1 and CDR2 are SGDLS and YYNGEE. V lost 2 bases and J lost 0; bases outside the gene matches: 4. The CDR3 reads CASSVGTESNYGYTF. The CDR3 nucleotides are TGTGCCAGCAGCGTTGGGACAGAGTCTAACTATGGCTACACCTTC.

In this sample, this clone turned up once. The V and J genes are TRBV11-2 and TRBJ2-3; D might be TRBD1 (5 bases). Germline values: CDR1 SGHAT, CDR2 FQNNGV. The CDR3 runs 15 residues. Trimming cost V 2 bases and J 5 bases, with 14 bases left between them. CDR3 sequence reads: CASSLSGSQGDTQYF. The CDR3 coding sequence is TGTGCCAGCAGCTTATCAGGGTCTCAGGGAGATACGCAGTATTTT.

This clone was seen more than once but under ten times. The chain employs TRBV7-2 and TRBJ1-2; perhaps TRBD1 as D (5 bases). V shed 1 base and J shed 3 bases, with 6 bases lying between them. CDR1 is SGHTA and CDR2 is FQGNSA in the germline V gene. This CDR3 comprises 13 residues. CDR3 nucleotide sequence: TGTGCCAGCAGCTTAGGACAGCACTATGGCTACACCTTC. The encoded protein is CASSLGQHYGYTF.

In this sample, this clone turned up a few times. The V call is TRBV5-1, the J call TRBJ2-6; no clear D gene. CDR1 is SGHRS, CDR2 YFSETQ, per germline. There are 16 residues in the CDR3. Trimming removed 0 bases at V and 0 bases at J, with 7 bases between. The CDR3 spells CASSLGGPSGANVLTF. DNA for the CDR3: TGCGCCAGCAGCTTGGGCGGCCCCTCTGGGGCCAACGTCCTGACTTTC.

The V gene is TRBV6-5, the J gene TRBJ1-1; D possibly corresponds to TRBD1 (5 bases). In germline, CDR1 is MNHEY, CDR2 SVGAGI. The ends were cut back, 2 bases at V and 10 bases at J, with 14 bases in the middle. CDR3 length: 13 residues. The CDR3 DNA sequence: TGTGCCAGCAGTTACGACCCCTGGGGGGGAGCTTTCTTT. This translates into CASSYDPWGGAFF.

The chain combines TRBV9 with TRBJ2-5; 12 nucleotides agree with TRBD2. V trimming: 4 bases; J trimming: 5 bases; junction bases outside the gene matches: 12. CDR3 length equals 17 residues. Germline lookup yields CDR1 SGDLS and CDR2 YYNGEE. CDR3 residues: CASSPWASGGAGETQYF. In nucleotides, the CDR3 is TGTGCCAGCAGCCCATGGGCTAGCGGGGGGGCCGGGGAGACCCAGTACTTC.

CDR3 sequence (DNA): TGCGCCAGCAGCCAAGTGGGCCGGGGTTCCTATGGCTACACCTTC. This translates into CASSQVGRGSYGYTF. The chain joins TRBV4-1 to TRBJ1-2; D is uncertain. Germline CDR1 is MGHRA and CDR2 is YSYEKL. V dropped 1 base and J dropped 4 bases, with 13 bases sitting between them. The CDR3 totals 15 residues.

This clone was seen once. V is TRBV7-6 and J is TRBJ2-5; D gene unclear. V shed 6 bases and J shed 4 bases, with 12 bases lying between them. This CDR3 spans 13 amino acids. In germline, CDR1 is SGHVS, CDR2 FNYEAQ. Here the CDR3 reads CASRTRPGETQYF. The CDR3 DNA is TGTGCCAGCAGGACGAGGCCTGGAGAGACCCAGTACTTC.

In this sample, this clone turned up a few times. The chain uses TRBV5-1 and TRBJ2-3; D ambiguous. The CDR3 is made up of 14 amino acids. Per germline, CDR1 SGHRS and CDR2 YFSETQ. Trimming left V 2 bases short and J 4 bases short, with 11 bases between. CDR3: CASSFSPQADTQYF. Written as DNA, the CDR3 is TGCGCCAGCAGCTTCTCCCCCCAGGCAGATACGCAGTATTTT.

The chain is built from TRBV5-1 and TRBJ1-5; maybe TRBD1 (6 bases). V dropped 2 bases and J dropped 7 bases, with 10 bases sitting between them. Germline V lookup: CDR1 SGHRS, CDR2 YFSETQ. CDR3 length: 13 amino acids. CDR3 sequence (DNA): TGCGCCAGCAGCTTCTATACAGGGCAGCCCCAGCATTTT. This codes for CASSFYTGQPQHF.

V usage is TRBV30 and J usage is TRBJ1-1, with unresolved D. The CDR3 is 11 amino acids. With 1 base removed from V and 7 bases from J, the gap between germline ends came to 7 bases. Germline assignment: CDR1 GTSNPN and CDR2 SVGIG (reference sequence). For the CDR3, the DNA is TGTGCCTGGAGTGCCGGGTTTGAAGCTTTCTTT. This encodes CAWSAGFEAFF.

The V call is TRBV7-8, the J call TRBJ2-1; unclear D gene. The CDR3 has 13 residues. The germline CDR1 and CDR2 sequences are SGHVS and FQNEAQ. V shed 2 bases and J shed 5 bases, with 7 bases lying between them. Written as DNA, the CDR3 is TGTGCCAGCAGCTTATACGGAGACAATGAGCAGTTCTTC. Its translation: CASSLYGDNEQFF.

This clone was counted only a few times. This chain links TRBV19 with TRBJ1-6; 7 nucleotides align to TRBD1. Per germline, CDR1 LNHDA and CDR2 SQIVND (reference sequence). Germline trimming cut 8 bases from V and 7 bases from J; bases unmatched to any gene: 8. The CDR3 length is 14 residues. CDR3 bases: TGTGCCAGTGGATCGGGACAGAAGAATTCACCCCTCCACTTT. Amino acids: CASGSGQKNSPLHF. The complete variable domain, with remaining parts taken from reference TRBV19 and TRBJ1-6, reads DGGITQSPKYLFRKEGQNVTLSCEQNLNHDAMYWYRQDPGQGLRLIYYSQIVNDFQKGDIAEGYSVSREKKESFPLTVTSAQKNPTAFYLCASGSGQKNSPLHFGNGTRLTVT.

The J gene is TRBJ2-1, the V gene TRBV4-1; 7 positions match TRBD2. Per germline, CDR1 MGHRA and CDR2 YSYEKL. The CDR3 is 16 residues long. With 1 base clipped from V and 6 bases from J, the junction kept 9 bases outside the gene matches. CDR3 nucleotides: TGCGCCAGCAGCCAAGGGGTGGTACGGGGGGTCAATGAGCAGTTCTTC. Amino acids: CASSQGVVRGVNEQFF.

This clone was detected only a few times. The same CDR3 is also encoded by other DNA sequences in this sample. The V gene is TRBV4-1, the J gene TRBJ1-6; TRBD1 is a possible D gene (6 bases). CDR1 and CDR2 from the germline V gene are MGHRA and YSYEKL. Between the trimmed V and J ends, which lost 4 bases and 5 bases, there was a span of 12 bases. This CDR3 comprises 15 residues. The CDR3 DNA reads TGCGCCAGCAGCCTTAGGACAGCGAATAATTCACCCCTCCACTTT. Amino acids: CASSLRTANNSPLHF.

The rearrangement links TRBV10-3 to TRBJ2-1; D perhaps matches TRBD1 (6 bases). This CDR3 comprises 16 residues. Trimming pared 7 bases from V and 0 bases from J, leaving 16 bases between. Germline V lookup: CDR1 ENHRY, CDR2 SYGVKD. The CDR3 DNA is TGTGCCATCAAGGGGGACCGCATTAGCTCCTACAATGAGCAGTTCTTC. Residues: CAIKGDRISSYNEQFF.